The 32 T cell receptor beta chains below come from one sample, sequenced in a study of vaccination effects on CD4 cells after COVID-19. The culture ran for roughly ten days before CD4+ T cells were isolated. Only in-frame clones appear in the TCRdb table, and some are missing; sequencing was by immunoSEQ multiplex PCR. The sample includes 45,000 to 60,000 clones, around 76% of them seen just once. For these receptors, no antigen is known. The specimen was CD4+ T cells from PBMCs cultured without peptide, collected before COVID-19 vaccination. The receptors derive from a human donor who had a prior SARS-CoV-2 infection.

The CDR3 bases are TGTGCCAGCAGTGTGGGACAGGACTATGGCTACACCTTC. Its translation: CASSVGQDYGYTF. The chain employs TRBV2 and TRBJ1-2; 8 bases line up with TRBD1. Germline trimming cut 4 bases from V and 3 bases from J; bases unmatched to any gene: 1. CDR1 and CDR2 (germline): SNHLY, FYNNEI. This CDR3 spans 13 amino acids.

The rearrangement joins TRBV9 to TRBJ1-3; 7 bases fit TRBD1. Germline-derived CDR1 and CDR2 are SGDLS and YYNGEE. Trimming cost V 3 bases and J 0 bases; bases outside gene matches: 3. The CDR3 runs 15 residues. Here the CDR3 reads CASSARGASGNTIYF. In DNA, the CDR3 is TGTGCCAGCAGCGCCAGGGGGGCCTCTGGAAACACCATATATTTT.

The V call is TRBV9, the J call TRBJ2-6; tentative D call: TRBD1 (5 bases). V lost 6 bases, J lost 0 bases, and 10 bases lay in between. Germline CDR1 SGDLS, CDR2 YYNGEE. The CDR3 is made up of 15 amino acids. This CDR3 is CASTDQGSGANVLTF. The DNA for the CDR3 is TGTGCCAGCACCGATCAGGGCTCTGGGGCCAACGTCCTGACTTTC.

This clone has a single count. The chain is built from TRBV7-2 and TRBJ2-5, with 10 bases matching TRBD2. CDR1 and CDR2 (germline): SGHTA, FQGNSA. CDR3 size: 16 residues. After removal of 5 bases from V and 9 bases from J, the junction contained 15 bases not matched to a gene. The CDR3 sequence is CASSATQRGGSGPQYF. DNA of the CDR3: TGTGCCAGCAGCGCAACTCAGCGGGGGGGGTCAGGTCCCCAGTACTTC.

This clone appeared once. CDR3 sequence reads: CATTRDRGYEQYF. In DNA form, the CDR3 reads TGTGCCACCACGCGGGACAGGGGCTACGAGCAGTACTTC. V is TRBV15 and J is TRBJ2-7; TRBD1 matches 10 bases. V trimming: 7 bases; J trimming: 3 bases; junction bases outside the gene matches: 3. The CDR3 is 13 residues long. Germline CDR1 LNHNV, CDR2 YYDKDF (reference sequence). The full variable domain, rest sourced from reference TRBV15 and TRBJ2-7, is DAMVIQNPRYQVTQFGKPVTLSCSQTLNHNVMYWYQQKSSQAPKLLFHYYDKDFNNEADTPDNFQSRRPNTSFCFLDIRSPGLGDTAMYLCATTRDRGYEQYFGPGTRLTVT.

The chain carries TRBV5-5 and TRBJ2-5, with D perhaps matching TRBD1 (5 bases). Germline V gene lookup returns CDR1 SGHKS and CDR2 YYEKEE (reference sequence). The CDR3 is made up of 13 amino acids. The germline V and J ends were trimmed by 1 base and 5 bases, with 9 bases remaining between them. Here the CDR3 DNA reads TGTGCCAGCAGCTTGCGCAGGGCCGAGACCCAGTACTTC. Its protein is CASSLRRAETQYF.

The chain combines TRBV2 with TRBJ1-4, with D hard to call. V dropped 3 bases and J dropped 6 bases, with 11 bases sitting between them. This CDR3 region has 14 residues. CDR1 and CDR2 from the germline V gene are SNHLY and FYNNEI. CDR3 loop: CASSDTYGDEKLFF. The CDR3 DNA follows: TGTGCCAGCAGTGACACCTATGGGGATGAAAAACTGTTTTTT.

The chain is built from TRBV9 and TRBJ2-1; perhaps TRBD1 as D (5 bases). Trimming removed 3 bases from V and 7 bases from J, with 8 bases in between. The CDR3 totals 12 residues. In germline, CDR1 is SGDLS, CDR2 YYNGEE. The CDR3, as DNA: TGTGCCAGCAGCGGCGACAGAAATGAGCAGTTCTTC. Protein sequence: CASSGDRNEQFF. The full variable domain, with the rest looked up from reference TRBV9 and TRBJ2-1, is DSGVTQTPKHLITATGQRVTLRCSPRSGDLSVYWYQQSLDQGLQFLIQYYNGEERAKGNILERFSAQQFPDLHSELNLSSLELGDSALYFCASSGDRNEQFFGPGTRLTVL.

This clone appeared a few times. V usage is TRBV5-1 and J usage is TRBJ1-1; 10 bases are shared with TRBD1. The CDR3 length is 15 residues. Per germline, CDR1 SGHRS and CDR2 YFSETQ. The V gene end was trimmed by 2 bases and the J gene end by 4 bases; junction bases not matched to a gene: 5. In nucleotides, the CDR3 is TGCGCCAGCAGCTTCCGACAGGGGGCTGGCACTGAAGCTTTCTTT. Residues: CASSFRQGAGTEAFF.

This chain links TRBV4-3 with TRBJ2-2; 7 bases line up with TRBD1. CDR1 is LGHNA and CDR2 is YSLEER in the germline V gene. The junction had 3 bases not matched to a gene; V was cut back by 2 bases and J by 3 bases. The CDR3 runs to 15 residues. The CDR3 sequence is CASSQSTGHTGELFF. The CDR3 DNA reads as TGCGCCAGCAGCCAATCGACAGGGCACACCGGGGAGCTGTTTTTT.

The J gene is TRBJ1-4, the V gene TRBV30; D perhaps matches TRBD1 (6 bases). V lost 5 bases and J lost 4, with 17 bases in between. CDR3 size: 15 residues. CDR1 is GTSNPN and CDR2 is SVGIG in the germline V gene (reference sequence). Here the CDR3 reads CAWAGRGAGNEKLFF. The CDR3 nucleotides are TGTGCCTGGGCCGGCCGGGGGGCGGGTAATGAAAAACTGTTTTTT.

This chain joins TRBV5-4 and TRBJ2-1; the match to TRBD2 covers 7 bases. Germline-derived CDR1 and CDR2 are SGHNT and YYREEE (reference sequence). The CDR3 runs to 15 residues. V trimming: 4 bases; J trimming: 1 base; junction bases outside the gene matches: 5. CDR3 sequence: CASSVVSGSYNEQFF. The CDR3 coding sequence is TGTGCCAGCAGCGTGGTTAGCGGGTCCTACAATGAGCAGTTCTTC.

This chain connects TRBV7-9 to TRBJ1-2; D is unclear. This CDR3 has 15 amino acids. Germline assignment: CDR1 SEHNR and CDR2 FQNEAQ (reference sequence). V gave up 5 bases and J gave up 0 bases, with 13 bases separating them. The CDR3 coding sequence is TGTGCCAGCAGCCCTATAGCGGGAGCTAACTATGGCTACACCTTC. Amino acid sequence: CASSPIAGANYGYTF.

The J gene is TRBJ1-4, the V gene TRBV7-6; D remains ambiguous. CDR1 and CDR2 (germline): SGHVS, FNYEAQ. The CDR3 runs 16 residues. Between the trimmed V and J ends, which lost 5 bases and 0 bases, there was a span of 13 bases. The chain's CDR3 is CASSLSSGPTNEKLFF. The CDR3 region has the DNA TGTGCCAGCAGCCTTTCTTCAGGCCCAACTAATGAAAAACTGTTTTTT.

This clone appeared once. CDR3 loop: CASSKGQPNTEAFF. The DNA for the CDR3 is TGTGCCAGTAGTAAAGGACAGCCGAACACTGAAGCTTTCTTT. The gene calls are TRBV19 and TRBJ1-1; perhaps TRBD1 as D (6 bases). Trimming shortened V by 4 bases and J by 1 base, and 10 bases separated the two germline ends. This CDR3 has 14 residues. Germline V gene lookup returns CDR1 LNHDA and CDR2 SQIVND (reference sequence).

This clone was found a few times. This chain connects TRBV29-1 to TRBJ2-1, with D perhaps assigned TRBD1 or TRBD2 (6 bases each). CDR3 length: 14 amino acids. Per germline, CDR1 SQVTM and CDR2 ANQGSEA. Trimming shortened V by 4 bases and J by 7 bases, and 17 bases separated the two germline ends. The DNA for the CDR3 is TGCAGCGTTGCGTCCGGGGGCTTTTTAAATGAGCAGTTCTTC. It is translated as CSVASGGFLNEQFF.

The CDR3 is CASSLSPTGARETQYF. CDR3 in DNA: TGTGCCAGCTCTCTTAGTCCCACAGGGGCGAGAGAGACCCAGTACTTC. The chain joins TRBV18 to TRBJ2-5; TRBD1 agrees at 7 bases. Germline loops: CDR1 KGHSH, CDR2 LQKENI. V shed 6 bases, J shed 4 bases, and the junction held 14 bases outside the gene matches. The CDR3 spans 16 residues.

The rearrangement joins TRBV2 to TRBJ2-1, with D unclear. V was trimmed by 3 bases and J by 8 bases, leaving 14 bases between them. This CDR3 has 14 residues. Germline assignment: CDR1 SNHLY and CDR2 FYNNEI. Here the CDR3 DNA reads TGTGCCAGCAGTGATAGATTTGTGGTCGATGAGCAGTTCTTC. Its protein is CASSDRFVVDEQFF.

The V gene is TRBV6-1, the J gene TRBJ2-3; D is possibly TRBD2 (6 bases). The CDR3 contains 16 residues. Trimming removed 0 bases from V and 0 bases from J, with 10 bases in between. Germline loops: CDR1 MNHNS, CDR2 SASEGT. CDR3 sequence reads: CASSEAVGGSTDTQYF. CDR3 coding DNA: TGTGCCAGCAGTGAAGCGGTGGGGGGTAGCACAGATACGCAGTATTTT.

The gene calls are TRBV7-2 and TRBJ1-1; D not certain. With 2 bases removed from V and 3 bases from J, the gap between germline ends came to 13 bases. CDR3 length: 15 residues. Germline values: CDR1 SGHTA, CDR2 FQGNSA. The CDR3 here is CASSLYGVRDTEAFF. The CDR3 DNA follows: TGTGCCAGCAGCTTATATGGGGTAAGGGACACTGAAGCTTTCTTT. The variable domain in full, completed from reference TRBV7-2 and TRBJ1-1, reads GAGVSQSPSNKVTEKGKDVELRCDPISGHTALYWYRQSLGQGLEFLIYFQGNSAPDKSGLPSDRFSAERTGGSVSTLTIQRTQQEDSAVYLCASSLYGVRDTEAFFGQGTRLTVV.

This clone was seen more than once but under ten times. The V call is TRBV5-1, the J call TRBJ1-1; 11 positions agree with TRBD1. This CDR3 spans 13 amino acids. V lost 7 bases, J lost 1 base, and 0 bases stayed unmatched. The germline gives CDR1 SGHRS, CDR2 YFSETQ. For the CDR3, the DNA is TGCGCCAGCGGACAGGGGGCGAACACTGAAGCTTTCTTT. Protein sequence: CASGQGANTEAFF.

The rearrangement uses TRBV19 and TRBJ2-1; tentatively, D is TRBD1 (6 bases). This CDR3 spans 14 amino acids. V lost 3 bases and J lost 4, with 10 bases in between. The germline V gene encodes CDR1 LNHDA and CDR2 SQIVND (reference sequence). The CDR3 DNA reads TGTGCCAGTAGTATCGATACAGGGTACAATGAGCAGTTCTTC. As protein: CASSIDTGYNEQFF.

The rearrangement links TRBV12-3 or TRBV12-4 to TRBJ2-7; D is unresolved. The CDR3 is 13 amino acids. Trimming stripped 6 bases from V and 0 bases from J, with 9 bases between. CDR3 amino acids: CASSLRSSYEQYF. In DNA, the CDR3 is TGTGCCAGCAGCCTTAGGAGCTCCTACGAGCAGTACTTC.

The chain uses TRBV4-3 and TRBJ1-4; D is uncertain. Trimming cost V 1 base and J 8 bases, with 8 bases left between them. The CDR3 spans 13 residues. Germline V gives CDR1 LGHNA, CDR2 YSLEER. CDR3 DNA sequence: TGCGCCAGCAGCCAAGGAATAACAGAAAAACTGTTTTTT. It yields the protein CASSQGITEKLFF.

This clone was seen a handful of times. This chain connects TRBV11-2 to TRBJ1-2, with D possibly TRBD1 on 5 matching bases. This CDR3 spans 14 amino acids. V gave up 6 bases and J gave up 6 bases, with 17 bases separating them. The germline V gene encodes CDR1 SGHAT and CDR2 FQNNGV. DNA for the CDR3: TGTGCCAGCAGGGAACCGGGACGGAAAGATGGCTACACCTTC. This codes for CASREPGRKDGYTF.

This chain joins TRBV5-8 and TRBJ2-3; 7 positions agree with TRBD1. This CDR3 spans 16 amino acids. Germline V gene sequence: CDR1 SGHTS, CDR2 YDEGEE. J gave up 4 bases and V 2 bases, and 10 bases lay outside the gene matches. CDR3 protein: CASSFNDDRAADTQYF. As DNA, the CDR3 is TGTGCCAGCAGCTTCAATGACGACAGGGCGGCAGATACGCAGTATTTT.

The V and J genes are TRBV2 and TRBJ1-1; a possible D gene is TRBD1 (6 bases). CDR1 and CDR2 (germline): SNHLY, FYNNEI. The CDR3 has 14 residues. Trimming took off 5 bases at V and 6 bases at J, with 16 bases between the two ends. In nucleotides, the CDR3 is TGTGCCAGCAGTCCGCAGGGCAGGGGTTCTGAAGCTTTCTTT. Amino acids: CASSPQGRGSEAFF.

This clone has just one count. The sample holds other DNA sequences that translate to the same CDR3. The CDR3 sequence: CASSLLTGQETQYF. CDR3 DNA sequence: TGCGCCAGCAGCTTGTTGACAGGTCAAGAGACCCAGTACTTC. The rearrangement links TRBV5-1 to TRBJ2-5; tentative D call: TRBD1 (6 bases). The germline V gene has CDR1 SGHRS and CDR2 YFSETQ. Trimming shortened V by 1 base and J by 2 bases, and 9 bases separated the two germline ends. CDR3 length: 14 amino acids.

This chain joins TRBV24-1 and TRBJ1-2; D is unclear. This CDR3 has 13 amino acids. V was cut by 6 bases and J by 2 bases, with 9 bases left in between. Germline V gene data show CDR1 as KGHDR and CDR2 as SFDVKD. Here the CDR3 reads CATSSSMNYGYTF. The CDR3 nucleotides read TGTGCCACCAGTTCCTCGATGAACTATGGCTACACCTTC.

There are a few counts of this clone. This chain joins TRBV6-5 and TRBJ1-6, with 7 bases that match TRBD1. The V segment lost 6 bases and the J segment 13 bases; nucleotides outside the gene matches: 6. Germline values: CDR1 MNHEY, CDR2 SVGAGI. The CDR3 runs 12 residues. This chain's CDR3 is CASSFTGVPLHF. As DNA, the CDR3 is TGTGCCAGCAGCTTTACAGGGGTTCCCCTCCACTTT.

The CDR3 spells CASSVGIANEKLFF. CDR3 coding DNA: TGTGCCAGCAGCGTAGGGATCGCTAATGAAAAACTGTTTTTT. The chain links TRBV9 to TRBJ1-4; no firm D call. Germline lookup yields CDR1 SGDLS and CDR2 YYNGEE. The CDR3 runs to 14 residues. Deletions cut 0 bases from V and 3 bases from J, with 6 bases between.

The chain couples TRBV5-5 to TRBJ2-2, with a weak D call TRBD2 (7 bases). The germline V and J ends were trimmed by 3 bases and 3 bases, with 12 bases remaining between them. The CDR3 loop spans 15 amino acids. Germline CDR1 reads SGHKS; CDR2 reads YYEKEE (reference sequence). In nucleotides, the CDR3 is TGTGCCAGCAGCTGGCAGGGGAGGGACACCGGGGAGCTGTTTTTT. It is translated as CASSWQGRDTGELFF.